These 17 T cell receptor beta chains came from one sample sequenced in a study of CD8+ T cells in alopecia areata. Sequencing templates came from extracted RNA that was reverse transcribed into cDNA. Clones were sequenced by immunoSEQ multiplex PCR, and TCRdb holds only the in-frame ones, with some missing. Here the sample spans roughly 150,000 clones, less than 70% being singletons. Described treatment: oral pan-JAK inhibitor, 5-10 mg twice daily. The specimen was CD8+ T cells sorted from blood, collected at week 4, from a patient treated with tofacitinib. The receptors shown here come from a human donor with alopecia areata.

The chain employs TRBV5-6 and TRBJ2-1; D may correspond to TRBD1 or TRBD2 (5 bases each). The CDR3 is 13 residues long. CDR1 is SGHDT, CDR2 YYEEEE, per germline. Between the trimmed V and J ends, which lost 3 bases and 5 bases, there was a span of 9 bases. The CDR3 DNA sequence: TGTGCCAGCAGCTGGGACGGAAACAATGAGCAGTTCTTC. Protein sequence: CASSWDGNNEQFF.

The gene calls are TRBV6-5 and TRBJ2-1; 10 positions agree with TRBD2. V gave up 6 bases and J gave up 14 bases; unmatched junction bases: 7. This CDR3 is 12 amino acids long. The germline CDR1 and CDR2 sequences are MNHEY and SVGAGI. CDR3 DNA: TGTGCCAGCAGCCACGGGACTAGCGAGGAGTTCTTC. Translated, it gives CASSHGTSEEFF.

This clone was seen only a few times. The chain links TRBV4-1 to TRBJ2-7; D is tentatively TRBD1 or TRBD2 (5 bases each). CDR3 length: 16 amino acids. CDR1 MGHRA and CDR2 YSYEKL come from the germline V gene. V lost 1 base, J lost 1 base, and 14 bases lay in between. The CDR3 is CASSQGHRDRSYEQYF. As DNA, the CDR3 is TGCGCCAGCAGCCAAGGGCATCGGGACCGGTCCTACGAGCAGTACTTC.

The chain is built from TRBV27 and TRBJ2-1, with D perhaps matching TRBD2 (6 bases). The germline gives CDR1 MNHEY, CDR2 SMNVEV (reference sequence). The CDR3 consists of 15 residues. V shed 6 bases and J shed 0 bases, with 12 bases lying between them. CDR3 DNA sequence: TGTGCCAGCAGGGGGAGGAAAGGCTCCTACAATGAGCAGTTCTTC. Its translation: CASRGRKGSYNEQFF.

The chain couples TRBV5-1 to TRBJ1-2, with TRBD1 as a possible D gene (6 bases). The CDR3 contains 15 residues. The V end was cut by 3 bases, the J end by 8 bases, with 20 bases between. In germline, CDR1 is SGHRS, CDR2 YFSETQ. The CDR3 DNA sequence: TGCGCCAGCAGCTCGGCCGGGACACCTACAACAGGCTACACCTTC. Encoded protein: CASSSAGTPTTGYTF. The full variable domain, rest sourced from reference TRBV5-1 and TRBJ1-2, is KAGVTQTPRYLIKTRGQQVTLSCSPISGHRSVSWYQQTPGQGLQFLFEYFSETQRNKGNFPGRFSGRQFSNSRSEMNVSTLELGDSALYLCASSSAGTPTTGYTFGSGTRLTVV.

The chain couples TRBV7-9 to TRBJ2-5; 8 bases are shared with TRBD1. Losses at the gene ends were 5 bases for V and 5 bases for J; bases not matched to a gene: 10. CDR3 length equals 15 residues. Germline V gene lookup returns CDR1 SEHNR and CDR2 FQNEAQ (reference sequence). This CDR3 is CASSPWTGRRETQYF. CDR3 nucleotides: TGTGCCAGCAGCCCTTGGACAGGGAGGCGGGAGACCCAGTACTTC.

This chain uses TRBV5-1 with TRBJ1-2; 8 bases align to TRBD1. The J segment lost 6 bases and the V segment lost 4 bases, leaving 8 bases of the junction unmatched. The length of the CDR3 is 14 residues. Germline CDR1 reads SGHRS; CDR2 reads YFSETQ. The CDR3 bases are TGCGCCAGCAGCAAGGGACAGGCAAGCGATGGCTACACCTTC. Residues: CASSKGQASDGYTF. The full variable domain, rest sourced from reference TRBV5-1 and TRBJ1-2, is KAGVTQTPRYLIKTRGQQVTLSCSPISGHRSVSWYQQTPGQGLQFLFEYFSETQRNKGNFPGRFSGRQFSNSRSEMNVSTLELGDSALYLCASSKGQASDGYTFGSGTRLTVV.

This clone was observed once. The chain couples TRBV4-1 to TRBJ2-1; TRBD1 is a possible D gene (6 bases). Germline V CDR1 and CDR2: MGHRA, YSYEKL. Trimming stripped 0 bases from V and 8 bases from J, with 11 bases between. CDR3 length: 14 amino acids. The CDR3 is CASSQEQGGYEQFF. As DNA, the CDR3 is TGCGCCAGCAGCCAAGAACAAGGGGGTTATGAGCAGTTCTTC.

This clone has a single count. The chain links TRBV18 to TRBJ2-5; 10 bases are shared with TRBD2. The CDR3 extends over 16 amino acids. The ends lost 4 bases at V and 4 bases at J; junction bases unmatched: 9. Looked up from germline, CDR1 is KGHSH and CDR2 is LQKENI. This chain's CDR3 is CASSLETSGDLETQYF. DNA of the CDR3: TGTGCCAGCTCACTCGAAACTAGCGGGGACCTAGAGACCCAGTACTTC.

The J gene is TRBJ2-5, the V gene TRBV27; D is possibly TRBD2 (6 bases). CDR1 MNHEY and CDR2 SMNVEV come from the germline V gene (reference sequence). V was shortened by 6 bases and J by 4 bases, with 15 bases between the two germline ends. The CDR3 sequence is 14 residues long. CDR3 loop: CASSEEGYGETQYF. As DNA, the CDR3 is TGTGCCAGCAGCGAGGAGGGGTATGGAGAGACCCAGTACTTC.

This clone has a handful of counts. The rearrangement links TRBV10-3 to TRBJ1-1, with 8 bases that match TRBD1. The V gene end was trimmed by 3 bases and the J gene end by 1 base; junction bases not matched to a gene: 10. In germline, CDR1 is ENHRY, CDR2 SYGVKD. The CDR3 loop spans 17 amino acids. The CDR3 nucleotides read TGTGCCATCAGTGACTACGGAGACAGGGGCGGGAACACTGAAGCTTTCTTT. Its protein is CAISDYGDRGGNTEAFF.

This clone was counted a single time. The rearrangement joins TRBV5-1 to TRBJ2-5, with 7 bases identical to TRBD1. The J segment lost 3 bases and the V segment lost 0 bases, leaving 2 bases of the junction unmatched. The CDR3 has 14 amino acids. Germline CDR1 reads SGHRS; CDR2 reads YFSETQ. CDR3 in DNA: TGCGCCAGCAGCTTGGGGACAGGAGAAGAGACCCAGTACTTC. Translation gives CASSLGTGEETQYF.

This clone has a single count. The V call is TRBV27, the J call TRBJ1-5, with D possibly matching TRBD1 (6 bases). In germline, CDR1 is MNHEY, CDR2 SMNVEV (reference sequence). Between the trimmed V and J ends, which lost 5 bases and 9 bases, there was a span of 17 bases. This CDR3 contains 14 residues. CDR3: CASSPGGGLWPQHF. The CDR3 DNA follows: TGTGCCAGCAGTCCAGGAGGGGGGTTGTGGCCCCAGCATTTT.

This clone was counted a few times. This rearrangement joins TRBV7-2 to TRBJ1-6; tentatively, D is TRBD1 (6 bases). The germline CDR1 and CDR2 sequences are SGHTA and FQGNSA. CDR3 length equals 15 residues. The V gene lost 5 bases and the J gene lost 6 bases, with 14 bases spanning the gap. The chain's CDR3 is CASSLSTGLNSPLHF. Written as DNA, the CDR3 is TGTGCCAGCAGCCTATCCACAGGGCTTAATTCACCCCTCCACTTT.

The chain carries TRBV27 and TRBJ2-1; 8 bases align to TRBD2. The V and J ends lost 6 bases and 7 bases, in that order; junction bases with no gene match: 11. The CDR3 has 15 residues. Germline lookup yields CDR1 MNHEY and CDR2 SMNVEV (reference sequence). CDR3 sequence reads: CASRFGGGRMNEQFF. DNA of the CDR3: TGTGCCAGCAGATTCGGGGGGGGGCGAATGAATGAGCAGTTCTTC.

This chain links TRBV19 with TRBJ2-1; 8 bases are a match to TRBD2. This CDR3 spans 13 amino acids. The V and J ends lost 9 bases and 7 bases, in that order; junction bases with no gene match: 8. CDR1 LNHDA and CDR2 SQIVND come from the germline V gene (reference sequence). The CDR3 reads CASGSGAGNEQFF. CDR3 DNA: TGTGCCAGCGGTAGCGGGGCCGGGAATGAGCAGTTCTTC.

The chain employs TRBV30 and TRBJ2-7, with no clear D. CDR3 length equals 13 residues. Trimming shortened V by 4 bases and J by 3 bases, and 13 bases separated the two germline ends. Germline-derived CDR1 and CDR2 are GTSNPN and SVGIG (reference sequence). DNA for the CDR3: TGTGCCTGGAAATTGAACGCCTTCTACGAGCAGTACTTC. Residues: CAWKLNAFYEQYF.